This paragraph covers one T cell receptor beta chain sequence. It lacks a known antigen. Base qualities were left out, and no much larger clone turns up one base away. Another Seattle source contributed samples from volunteer blood donors who had recovered from COVID-19. Each collaborating institution followed its own protocols to collect whole blood in K2EDTA tubes. For TCRbeta analysis, collaborator samples were shipped as frozen whole blood, as isolated PBMCs, or as DNA extracted from either sample type. The data were taken from a study of blood T cell repertoires in COVID-19 (dated by TCRdb to between 2020 and 2021). Regarding the study in general: Collaborator samples came from the United States, Italy and Spain and covered acute and convalescent phases of COVID-19. The material from the prospective study consisted of cDNA or gDNA derived from T cells, B-cell-depleted T cells, or PBMCs. Deeply sampled blood TCRbeta repertoires from subjects exposed to, actively infected with, or recovered from COVID-19 were included in the dataset. The repertoires were released in a freely available public database intended as a resource for research on the immune response to SARS-CoV-2. The samples were drawn from the first 160 participants of the ongoing ImmuneRACE study and from 950 to 1,500 subjects provided by 6 global collaborators. The sample metadata nearly always contained a de-identified subject ID, COVID-19 status, age in years and sex. Where HLA class I and class II types were available, the types were taken from metadata supplied by the sample provider, not from assay-based typing. Here is what the overall study found, with its caveats: How much clinical and demographic metadata was included differed by source and by participant, and the metadata was provided uncurated.

CDR1 and CDR2 are read off the germline V gene (reference sequence) as SEHNR and FQNEAQ. Trimming costs V 5 bases and J 0 bases, and their ends lie 11 bases apart. From the cysteine up to the phenylalanine, the CDR3 has a length of 15 residues. Only CDR3 DNA is held: 45 bases, read in frame from base 1. TCRbeta CDR3 regions were amplified from genomic DNA using the immunoSEQ Assay, a bias-controlled multiplex PCR. Processing in the source paper ran as follows. The number of nucleated cells in each sample was estimated by amplification of reference gene primers within the assay. Sequence reads were collapsed and filtered to measure the absolute abundance of every unique TCRbeta CDR3 rearrangement. For each sample, productive Simpson clonality was calculated as the square root of Simpson's diversity index across productive rearrangements. Not all clones reach the TCRdb copy of this immuneACCESS table, which keeps in-frame sequences only. Checked studies attribute under half of the gap to unresolved V genes and leave the rest unexplained. V and J calls and clone size are copied from that table; D and trimming were computed from the DNA. For this sample the table gives fewer than 200,000 clones, of which around 89% were detected only once. Jointly, the top ten make up 1.5% to 2% of the sample.

The TCR was taken from a young man who had recovered from COVID-19. The V and J genes are TRBV7-9 and TRBJ1-3; no D gene is confidently identified. Sequenced sample: peripheral blood. The bases read TGTGCCAGCAGCCCTCAAGTACTCTCTGGAAACACCATATATTTT. This is translated as CASSPQVLSGNTIYF.